This TCR beta chain was recovered during a study of cytomegalovirus exposure and HLA in healthy donors (dated by TCRdb to 2015 to 2018). Looking at the study overall: According to an earlier analysis of around 600 of the donors, some 180 million T cells yielded 100 million or so unique TCR beta sequences and 250 to 350 Gb of sequence data. Roughly five DR-DQ haplotypes were treated as single units for association and clustering because of strong linkage in the cohort. Among some 400 genotyped donors of the cohort, an average of about 220,000 unique TCR beta nucleotide sequences was sequenced per donor, of which roughly 17% were non-productive. An early release covering some 640 HLA-typed donors comprised about 300 gigabases of sequencing data and approximately 85 million unique TCR sequences. In an earlier analysis of about 590 of the donors, high-throughput TCR beta sequencing was used to judge whether each TCR beta V gene segment behaved as functional or pseudogenic. Every discovery cohort repertoire had been produced on one sequencing platform. The genetic ancestry cluster associated with self-reported Caucasian donors included over 65% of the 300 to 400 genotyped donors. The study aimed to test whether signatures of past pathogen exposure could be identified by cataloging public T cell receptors. Donor age, sex, ethnicity and CMV serostatus were compiled alongside the repertoire data. HLA typing included class I and class II loci at four-digit resolution. Along with the approximately 700-subject first cohort, a separate validation cohort of over a hundred different subjects was used. A later analysis re-analyzed previously published TCR beta repertoires from 666 donors and added high-resolution HLA genotyping to study TCR occurrence patterns. Rather than drawing on any new phenotypic data, the later analysis identified candidate immune exposures from TCR beta sequences and the way those sequences occurred across donors. In a later genetic analysis, genome-wide SNP genotypes for about 55% of the roughly 670 donors were used, and that subset was treated as a discovery cohort. Using immunosequencing, the study profiled T cell repertoires from 666 subjects and related those repertoires to cytomegalovirus serostatus. Typing coverage varied by locus: 629-630 donors for A, B, C, DRB1 and DQB1; some 520 for DQA1; around 610 for DPA1; around 490 for DPB1. To predict cytomegalovirus infection status, the study brought together high-throughput TCR immunosequencing, statistical association of individual TCRs with disease status, and machine learning.

The cohort comprised some 700 healthy bone marrow donors. All cohort members were sampled while nominally healthy, although unrecorded immune exposures were likely present. The donor tested CMV seronegative and was one of the 352 seronegative cohort members. Every donor gave a peripheral blood sample, and the peripheral blood mononuclear cells from that sample were used for TCR beta sequencing. The Qiagen DNeasy Blood Extraction Kit was used to extract genomic DNA from the blood cell samples. The CDR3 has 14 amino acids, counting the end cysteine and phenylalanine. Of all the DNA, just the CDR3 is kept, 42 bases in frame from base 1. Trimming costs V 4 bases and J 7 bases, and their ends lie 17 bases apart. CDR1 SEHNR and CDR2 FQNEAQ were looked up in the germline V gene (reference sequence). Libraries were prepared through the immunoSEQ multiplex PCR assay. For the multiplex PCR, a mixture combining 60 forward primers for TCR Vbeta segments and 13 reverse primers for TCR Jbeta segments was used. The CDR3 region of rearranged TCR beta genes was amplified from genomic DNA with a multiplex PCR assay. The Illumina HiSeq System was used to sequence the amplified TCR beta libraries as 87-base-pair reads. The published analysis was carried out like this. A later analysis counted approximately 76 million unique TCR beta chains across the 666 repertoires, and approximately 11 million of these chains were shared by at least two donors. A nearest-neighbor algorithm error-corrected the raw reads and collapsed the reads into unique sequences, merging closely related sequences to remove PCR and sequencing errors. To assign V, D and J gene segments, CDR3 sequences were aligned to IMGT reference sequences. Each retained sequence needed at least a six-nucleotide match to both a V gene segment and a J gene segment. A rearrangement was called productive if the CDR3 had no stop codons and remained in frame with V and J, and every other rearrangement was called non-productive. CDR3 was defined according to IMGT convention as the region running from the second conserved V-encoded cysteine to the conserved J-encoded phenylalanine. The earlier analysis of about 530 of the donors excluded any sequence lacking an unambiguous match to a single V gene segment. In an earlier analysis of 587 of the donors, V segments were called functional above 56.7% productive rearrangements and were called segregating when the between-donor standard deviation exceeded 5%. To diagnose cytomegalovirus status from the catalog of TCR beta chain sequences, a statistical classification framework was built. V and J gene assignment, in a later analysis, came from comparing TCR nucleotide sequences with IMGT/GENE-DB human TR gene sequences. In a later analysis, CDR3 sequences and most-parsimonious VDJ recombination scenarios were assigned using the TCRdist pipeline. In a later analysis, each TCR beta chain was defined by its CDR3 amino acid sequence together with its V-gene family, and reads lacking a unique V-gene family were excluded. As a way to deal with suspected cross-contamination and a sequencing artifact, a later analysis dropped 450 to 700 nucleotide sequences that were highly shared and had low generation probability. In a later analysis, a clonal expansion index for each public chain was calculated from normalized within-repertoire ranks of inferred template counts. A later analysis computed generation probabilities with a VDJ recombination model fitted to out-of-frame rearrangements, and checked the results against IGoR. Hypergeometric tests were used in a later analysis to score TCR-TCR, TCR-HLA and TCR-CMV co-occurrence, with a repertoire-size bias correction applied to the TCR pairs. False discovery rates were estimated in a later analysis by permuting HLA or CMV assignments 20 times. In a later analysis, co-occurring TCRs were grouped using DBSCAN, and TCRdist sequence similarity was added for clustering within HLA-allele-positive subsets. Repertoires with fewer than 30,000 or more than 120,000 public chains were left out of co-occurrence clustering, as were several repertoires with anomalous nucleotide sharing. TCRdb carries this immuneACCESS record with in-frame sequences only. Its versions omit some clonotypes, under half of them owing to an unresolved V gene in the studies checked, with the rest unexplained. The V and J calls and clone size come from that table; D and trimming were worked out from the DNA. The table for this sample records roughly 31,000 clones. 0.71% of the sample comes from the top ten.

General conclusions and limits of the study: The 87-base-pair reads could not distinguish some IMGT-functional V segments, including TRBV6-2 and TRBV6-3, so those segments were excluded. According to a later analysis, most CMV-associated TCR beta chains appeared to be HLA-restricted, and the HLA associations seemed to be driven largely by CMV exposure. A total of 150 or so TCR beta chains were listed by the study as associated with cytomegalovirus. A group of highly shared sequence variants was considered likely to be a technical artifact of the sequencing pipeline. In a later analysis, the rate of TCR association differed among HLA loci, with DRB1 alleles having the most associated TCRs and HLA-C alleles having the fewest. In this cohort, only TCR beta chains were sequenced, and detectable features were limited by the absence of alpha or paired-chain data. The classifier was reported to diagnose cytomegalovirus status with high specificity and sensitivity in both the original and validation cohorts. Specific HLA alleles were associated with 15,000 to 20,000 TCR beta sequences at a false discovery rate of 0.05 in a later analysis. When HLA alleles, especially DR and DQ, strongly co-occurred, attributing TCR associations to individual alleles was difficult. An association between a missense DCLRE1C variant and V-gene and J-gene trimming of TCR beta chains was found in a later genetic analysis and replicated in an independent cohort. According to a later analysis, parvovirus B19, influenza, CMV and Epstein-Barr virus appeared linked to several top co-occurrence clusters. The presence/absence analyses assumed that sequencing depth was roughly uniform across donors, and that assumption may not be true. A later genetic analysis reported fewer N-insertions in productive TCRs among donors in an Asian-associated ancestry cluster than the roughly 620-donor mean. In a later analysis, HLA-associated TCR beta chains were found to be more clonally expanded and to have lower generation probabilities than equally common non-associated chains. Linkage disequilibrium might explain the correlated functional status among segregating V segments, but an unknown experimental factor could not be excluded. The only immune exposure information available for the cohort was CMV serostatus. It was suggested by the authors that the approach could potentially be generalized to other disease states and immunological phenotypes. A few of the identified cytomegalovirus-associated TCR beta chains were confirmed in vitro to be specific for cytomegalovirus antigens. In an earlier analysis of 587 of the donors, most TCR beta V segments were observed in productive rearrangements about 87% or about 30% of the time, broadly matching IMGT annotations. A further reported finding was that TCR beta sequences accurately predicted the HLA-A and HLA-B alleles for most subjects in the first cohort. Across donors, most TCR sequences were observed very rarely, whereas some public TCRs were present in many individuals. HLA typing was unavailable for some donors at each locus, so association tests used only the typed subset. Because counts were too low, some 17 rarely observed V segments, including chromosome 9 orphons, were excluded from the earlier analysis of 587 of the donors.

A word on this clone: Its specific antigen is unknown.

The clonotype originates from a man between 25 and 39 years old in good health and CMV-seronegative. The sample comprised PBMCs. This receptor chain uses TRBV7-9 and TRBJ2-7, with TRBD1 perhaps the D gene, on 5 matching bases. In nucleotide form, the sequence is TGTGCCAGCAGCTCAGGGTCCGTTACGAGGGAGCAGTACTTC. It translates as CASSSGSVTREQYF.